This TCR beta chain stems from a study of graft-versus-host responses after intestinal transplantation. Study in general: Every recipient underwent anti-thymocyte globulin induction, then tacrolimus and steroids for around three years.

With respect to this clone: Its antigen is as yet unknown.

There are 8 residues in the CDR3. The V and J ends lost 6 bases and 9 bases respectively, with 2 bases between them. The germline CDR1 and CDR2 sequences are MRHNA and SNTAGT. TCRdb's table, derived via immunoSEQ multiplex PCR, lists solely in-frame clones and lacks some. The sample holds over 100,000 clones, roughly 90% seen once. Regarding the study as a whole: When patients had graft-donor T cell macrochimerism, their allografts held high graft-versus-host to host-versus-graft clonal ratios. Recipient marrow contained GvH clones, some of which appeared first in ileum or blood.

The specimen was unstimulated CD4+ T cells sorted from spleen or lymph node cells, collected before intestinal transplant. The source of this sequence is a human donor who received an intestinal transplant. The V gene is TRBV6-4, the J gene TRBJ1-1, with D unclear. The CDR3 sequence is CASRKAFF. CDR3 nucleotides: TGTGCCAGCAGGAAAGCTTTCTTT.